These T cell receptor beta chains were read from a single sample in a study of blood T cell repertoires in COVID-19. Profiling relied on immunoSEQ multiplex PCR, and the TCRdb table lists in-frame clones only, not all of them. The data show around 170,000 clones, around 83% seen once. The source material was peripheral blood. The receptors here all came from a woman in her 70s with COVID-19, enrolled during active disease. Each CDR3 is given with its conserved first and last residue. The D gene is left open where the match is weak. Only some rows state a clone size, as once, few, many or a class for expanded clones.

d_gene	v_gene	j_gene	abundance	CDR3nt	CDR3aa
NA	TRBV7-2	TRBJ2-2	NA	TGTGCCAGCAGCTTACGGAGTTATTCATCATACACCGGGGAGCTGTTTTTT	CASSLRSYSSYTGELFF
NA	TRBV18	TRBJ2-7	NA	TGTGCCAGCTCACCCATGACAGGAGTCTACGAGCAGTACTTC	CASSPMTGVYEQYF
TRBD2	TRBV27	TRBJ2-1	NA	TGTGCCACCCATGATCCGGGAGGGCCCTTGGGCAATGAGCAGTTCTTC	CATHDPGGPLGNEQFF
NA	TRBV7-9	TRBJ2-2	few	TGTGCCAGCAGTCCCGCGAGACAGGACACCGGGGAGCTGTTTTTT	CASSPARQDTGELFF
NA	TRBV10-2	TRBJ1-1	NA	TGCGCCACCGAGGGTAGCATGAACACTGAAGCTTTCTTT	CATEGSMNTEAFF
NA	TRBV14	TRBJ1-6	few	TGTGCCAGCAGCCAAGTTACAGGATCCTATAATTCACCCCTCCACTTT	CASSQVTGSYNSPLHF
TRBD1	TRBV12-3/TRBV12-4	TRBJ2-7	once	TGTGCCAGCAACCGGGACAGGGAACTCGAGCAGTACTTC	CASNRDRELEQYF
NA	TRBV6-2/TRBV6-3	TRBJ1-4	NA	TGTGCCAGCAGTTTCCGGACTTCCCGGAGTGAAAAACTGTTTTTT	CASSFRTSRSEKLFF
NA	TRBV30	TRBJ2-7	NA	TGTGCCTGGAGCACCACAGGGTTTCAGTACTTC	CAWSTTGFQYF
NA	TRBV27	TRBJ2-1	NA	TGTGCCAGCAGGGAGGGGGCGTTTTTGGTCAATGAGCAGTTCTTC	CASREGAFLVNEQFF
NA	TRBV14	TRBJ2-3	NA	TGTGCCAGCAGCCAACGGAGTACAGATACGCAGTATTTT	CASSQRSTDTQYF
NA	TRBV19	TRBJ1-3	NA	TGTGCCAGCCGCGGAGAGTTAGGCTCTGGAAACACCATATATTTT	CASRGELGSGNTIYF
TRBD2	TRBV9	TRBJ2-3	NA	TGTGCCAGCAGCCCCGTGAGCGGGAGGGCCTCAGATACGCAGTATTTT	CASSPVSGRASDTQYF
TRBD1	TRBV9	TRBJ2-5	NA	TGTGCCAGCAGCGTAGAGGGGAACAGGGGTCAAGAGACCCAGTACTTC	CASSVEGNRGQETQYF
TRBD1	TRBV27	TRBJ1-4	NA	TGTGCCAGCAGACCCGGGACAGGGGAAGAAAAACTGTTTTTT	CASRPGTGEEKLFF
NA	TRBV18	TRBJ1-2	NA	TGTGCCAGCTCACCTCTTTCCAAGGAGCCCTATGGCTACACCTTC	CASSPLSKEPYGYTF
TRBD1	TRBV5-1	TRBJ2-5	once	TGCGCCAGCAGTACCGGGACAGGTGGGGGGGAGACCCAGTACTTC	CASSTGTGGGETQYF
TRBD1	TRBV27	TRBJ2-7	NA	TGTGCCAGCTCGACCGGGACAGCATTCTACGAGCAGTACTTC	CASSTGTAFYEQYF
TRBD1	TRBV19	TRBJ1-3	NA	TGTGCCAGTACAACCTCCGGGACAGGCTTGCGCTCTGGAAACACCATATATTTT	CASTTSGTGLRSGNTIYF
TRBD1	TRBV28	TRBJ2-4	NA	TGTGCCAGCAGTAAGACAGGGCCTAAAAACATTCAGTACTTC	CASSKTGPKNIQYF
TRBD1	TRBV9	TRBJ2-1	NA	TGTGCCAGCAGCACTCAGGGGGTTAGGATAAATGAGCAGTTCTTC	CASSTQGVRINEQFF
NA	TRBV6-5	TRBJ1-2	NA	TGTGCCAGCAGTTCGTCCTCTCGGAACTATGGCTACACCTTC	CASSSSSRNYGYTF
TRBD1	TRBV5-1	TRBJ1-4	NA	TGCGCCAGCAGCTTGGTGACAGGGGGTGAAGAAAAACTGTTTTTT	CASSLVTGGEEKLFF
TRBD1	TRBV28	TRBJ1-1	NA	TGTGCCAGCAGTCCCTGGACAGGGACGCGAAACACTGAAGCTTTCTTT	CASSPWTGTRNTEAFF
TRBD2	TRBV14	TRBJ2-1	NA	TGTGCCAGCATGGGAGATAGCGGGAGAGGAAATAATGAGCAGTTCTTC	CASMGDSGRGNNEQFF
TRBD1	TRBV2	TRBJ1-5	NA	TGTGCCAGCACCATACAGGGGGTCGGTCAGCCCCAGCATTTT	CASTIQGVGQPQHF
TRBD1	TRBV5-6	TRBJ1-4	many	TGTGCCAGCAGCTCTTCAGGGGGCTTAAGAGAAAAACTGTTTTTT	CASSSSGGLREKLFF
NA	TRBV4-1	TRBJ2-7	NA	TGCGCCAGCAGGCGGGACTCCCAAGGCTCCTACGAGCAGTACTTC	CASRRDSQGSYEQYF
NA	TRBV6-2/TRBV6-3	TRBJ1-1	once	TGTGCCAGCAGTGGGAGACAGGTTGTCTTCATTGCTTTCTTT	CASSGRQVVFIAFF
TRBD2	TRBV18	TRBJ2-1	once	TGTGCCAGCTCACCACCTGGGACTAGCGGGAGTTGGGGTTTGAATGAGCAGTTCTTC	CASSPPGTSGSWGLNEQFF
TRBD1	TRBV5-1	TRBJ2-1	NA	TGCGCCAGCAGCTTCTCCCCCGGGACAGGGTTCGATGAGCAGTTCTTC	CASSFSPGTGFDEQFF
NA	TRBV3-1/TRBV3-2	TRBJ2-1	NA	TGTGCCAGCAGCCAGACTAGTGGCGGTGAGCAGTTCTTC	CASSQTSGGEQFF
NA	TRBV9	TRBJ2-5	NA	TGTGCCAGCAGCGGCCCAGGGGTGGGAGAGACCCAGTACTTC	CASSGPGVGETQYF
TRBD2	TRBV7-9	TRBJ2-7	NA	TGTGCCAGCAGCTTACCCCCTAGCGGGATGCGCGAGCAGTACTTC	CASSLPPSGMREQYF
NA	TRBV11-2	TRBJ2-7	NA	TGTGCCAGCAGCTTAGATCTGGGCGGGTTACACGAGCAGTACTTC	CASSLDLGGLHEQYF
TRBD1	TRBV6-4	TRBJ1-4	NA	TGTGCCAGCAGAAACGACGACAGGGGGCCCACTCCAACTAATGAAAAACTGTTTTTT	CASRNDDRGPTPTNEKLFF
NA	TRBV5-4	TRBJ2-5	few	TGTGCCAGCAGCCAGAACAGGGCGGGAGAGACCCAGTACTTC	CASSQNRAGETQYF
NA	TRBV6-5	TRBJ2-1	NA	TGTGCCAGCAGTTACTCGGTACAGGGTGAGACAGATGAGCAGTTCTTC	CASSYSVQGETDEQFF
TRBD1	TRBV19	TRBJ1-5	few	TGTGCCAGTAGTCGTGGGACAGGGGGTCCCTTCGGGCCCCAGCATTTT	CASSRGTGGPFGPQHF
TRBD1	TRBV7-2	TRBJ2-4	NA	TGTGCCAGCAGCTTAGAATCAGGACAGGGGAAGCTAGCCAAAAACATTCAGTACTTC	CASSLESGQGKLAKNIQYF
TRBD1	TRBV6-6	TRBJ2-7	few	TGTGCCAGCATTGGAAGACAGGGGGGTTACGAGCAGTACTTC	CASIGRQGGYEQYF
NA	TRBV29-1	TRBJ2-7	NA	TGCAGCGTCCAACAGGGCGTCGGCGAGCAGTACTTC	CSVQQGVGEQYF
TRBD2	TRBV30	TRBJ2-6	NA	TGTGCCTGGAGTCTGGGACTAGCGGGAGGGCCATCTGGGGCCAACGTCCTGACTTTC	CAWSLGLAGGPSGANVLTF
NA	TRBV10-2	TRBJ2-7	NA	TGCGCCAGCACTCGAGGGTTTCAGGACGAGCAGTACTTC	CASTRGFQDEQYF
TRBD1	TRBV28	TRBJ1-2	NA	TGTGCCAGCAGTTTTACGCGACAGGGATACTATGGCTACACCTTC	CASSFTRQGYYGYTF
TRBD2	TRBV28	TRBJ2-1	NA	TGTGCCAGCAGACCCGGGACTAGAGGCCCTAATGAGCAGTTCTTC	CASRPGTRGPNEQFF
TRBD2	TRBV5-6	TRBJ2-7	NA	TGTGCCAGCAGCTTTATTAGCGGGAGGGGCTTATACGAGCAGTACTTC	CASSFISGRGLYEQYF
TRBD1	TRBV27	TRBJ2-1	NA	TGTGCCAGCAGTTACTTGACAGGGGTCAATGAGCAGTTCTTC	CASSYLTGVNEQFF